Listed below are T cell receptor beta chains from one sample, sequenced in a study of T cells after yellow fever vaccination. TCRdb recomputed calls from the 5' RACE reads with MiXCR, one row per CDR3 protein. The table has some 300,000 distinct CDR3 sequences, approximately 3.9% seen once. The source was PBMCs, collected on the day of the yellow fever booster vaccination. The source of these receptors is a man aged 18 to 29 who received the YFV17D yellow fever vaccine. Both conserved end residues are part of each CDR3. Fields, in order: J gene, clone size, V gene, D gene, CDR3 DNA, CDR3 protein. D genes are given only for firm matches. Expanded clones are given a class, and other clones once, few, many or no size at all.

TRBJ2-3 many TRBV7-2 NA TGTGCCAGCAGCCAATACATCGGAGATACGCAGTATTTT CASSQYIGDTQYF
TRBJ2-1 many TRBV10-3 NA TGTGCCATCAGTGAGTCGGTTAGGGGCGATGAGCAGTTCTTC CAISESVRGDEQFF
TRBJ1-2 NA TRBV7-9 NA TGTGCCAGCAGCTTAATAGGGGAGGTTGACTATGGCTACACCTTC CASSLIGEVDYGYTF
TRBJ2-3 many TRBV14 NA TGTGCCAGCAGCCAAGATCTAGGAGGGCGCACAGATACGCAGTATTTT CASSQDLGGRTDTQYF
TRBJ2-1 many TRBV7-9 NA TGTGCCACCCAGGGTCGCCGGGGGCGTTCCTACAATGAGCAGTTCTTC CATQGRRGRSYNEQFF
TRBJ2-1 NA TRBV6-8 TRBD1 TGTGCCAGCAGTTACCAATCACCGGACAGGGGGCAAGGCAATGAGCAGTTCTTC CASSYQSPDRGQGNEQFF
TRBJ2-3 few TRBV7-9 NA TGTGCCAGCAGCTTCCCACAGGGGCGGGGGGATACGCAGTATTTT CASSFPQGRGDTQYF
TRBJ2-1 many TRBV5-4 NA TGTGCCAGCAGCTTGGAACCAGCGGGCGGGTATGAGCAGTTCTTC CASSLEPAGGYEQFF
TRBJ1-4 many TRBV5-1 NA TGCGCCAGCAGCTTGCGCCCGGGAGTGTATGAAAAACTGTTTTTT CASSLRPGVYEKLFF
TRBJ2-5 many TRBV5-1 NA TGCGCCAGCAGCTTAACGGGGGACTGGGAGACCCAGTACTTC CASSLTGDWETQYF
TRBJ2-7 many TRBV6-2/TRBV6-3 TRBD2 TGTGCCAGCAGTTACCACACACCTAGTGGAGCGGGGGCCGGGGAGCAGTACTTC CASSYHTPSGAGAGEQYF
TRBJ2-1 many TRBV7-8 TRBD2 TGTGCCAGCAGTGAGGGACTAGCGGGGGTCAATGAGCAGTTCTTC CASSEGLAGVNEQFF
TRBJ1-1 NA TRBV6-1 NA TGTGCCAGCAACGGACAGATGAACACTGAAGCTTTCTTT CASNGQMNTEAFF
TRBJ1-6 NA TRBV21-1 NA TGTGCCAGCAGCAACCGGGACGGCGCAAATTCACCCCTCCACTTT CASSNRDGANSPLHF
TRBJ1-1 many TRBV28 NA TGTGCCAGCAGTTTAGGGGGGCGGGCTGAAGCTTTCTTT CASSLGGRAEAFF
TRBJ2-3 NA TRBV7-3 TRBD2 TGTGCCAGCAGCTCTCCTACTCACGGACTAGCGAATCCAGATACGCAGTATTTT CASSSPTHGLANPDTQYF
TRBJ2-7 few TRBV18 NA TGTGCCAGCTCACCCCAGGCGGACTACGAGCAGTACTTC CASSPQADYEQYF
TRBJ2-3 few TRBV7-9 TRBD2 TGTGCCAGCAGGTCCCCTAGCGGGGGGGCGGCAGATACGCAGTATTTT CASRSPSGGAADTQYF
TRBJ1-2 NA TRBV3-1 NA TGTGCCAGCAGCCAAGACCGAGGGAATGGCTACACCTTC CASSQDRGNGYTF
TRBJ1-2 many TRBV21-1 NA TGTGCCAACAGACCCGGGCAGGGCTACACCTTC CANRPGQGYTF
TRBJ2-3 many TRBV7-9 NA TGTGCCAGCAGCTTCTCCCCCACAGATACGCAGTATTTT CASSFSPTDTQYF
TRBJ2-7 many TRBV29-1 NA TGCAGCGTTGATGAGACGGGATCCTACGAGCAGTACTTC CSVDETGSYEQYF
TRBJ2-5 few TRBV7-2 NA TGTGCCAGCAGCTTAGGTCGGGACACCCGTTTTACAGAGACCCAGTACTTC CASSLGRDTRFTETQYF
TRBJ2-6 many TRBV7-9 NA TGTGCCAGCAGCAAACGGGTATCCCGTAACCACGTCCTGACTTTC CASSKRVSRNHVLTF
TRBJ2-5 many TRBV5-6 NA TGTGCCAGCAGTACACCCGGGTATACCATCTTC CASSTPGYTIF
TRBJ2-1 few TRBV9 NA TGTGCCAGCAGCCGGAAGGGGCAGTTCAGCTCCTACAATGAGCAGTTCTTC CASSRKGQFSSYNEQFF
TRBJ1-6 NA TRBV7-2 NA TGTGCCAGCAGCTTAAAACAGGGTTATAATTCACCCCTCCACTTT CASSLKQGYNSPLHF
TRBJ1-2 few TRBV7-3 NA TGTGCCAGCAGCTTTGGGGGAATCTACACCTTC CASSFGGIYTF
TRBJ2-7 many TRBV29-1 TRBD1 TGCAGCGTTGAAAGGACAGGGGCAGGCGCCTACGAGCAGTACTTC CSVERTGAGAYEQYF
TRBJ1-1 NA TRBV6-5 NA TGTGCCAGCAGACGGGATTCGAACACTGAAGCTTTCTTT CASRRDSNTEAFF
TRBJ1-1 many TRBV7-2 NA TGTGCCAGCAGCTTAGCGGAAGGTTCTGAAGCTTTCTTT CASSLAEGSEAFF
TRBJ2-1 few TRBV21-1 NA TGTGCCAGCAGCAAACCGGGACAGGAAGCCTACAATGAGCAGTTCTTC CASSKPGQEAYNEQFF
TRBJ2-3 few TRBV4-1 NA TGCGCCAGCAGCCCCCCCCAGGGAATTTCGGATACGCAGTATTTT CASSPPQGISDTQYF
TRBJ2-1 many TRBV15 NA TGTGCCACCAGCACTGAAGGCCGATACAATGAGCAGTTCTTC CATSTEGRYNEQFF
TRBJ2-6 many TRBV5-1 NA TGCGCCAGCAGGCAGTACTCTGGGGCCAACGTCCTGACTTTC CASRQYSGANVLTF
TRBJ1-2 many TRBV6-6 NA TGTGCCAGCAGTTCCGCGGGAGGCTACACCTTC CASSSAGGYTF